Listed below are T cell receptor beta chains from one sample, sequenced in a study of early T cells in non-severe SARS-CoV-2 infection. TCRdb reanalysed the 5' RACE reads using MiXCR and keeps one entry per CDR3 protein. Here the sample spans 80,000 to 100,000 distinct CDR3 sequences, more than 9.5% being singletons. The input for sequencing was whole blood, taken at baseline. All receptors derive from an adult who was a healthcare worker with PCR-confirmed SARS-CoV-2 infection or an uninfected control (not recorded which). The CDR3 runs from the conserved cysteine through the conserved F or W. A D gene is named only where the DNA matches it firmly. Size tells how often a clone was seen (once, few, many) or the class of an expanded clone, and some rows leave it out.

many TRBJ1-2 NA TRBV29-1 CSVERQQLSTNYGYTF TGCAGCGTTGAAAGACAGCAGTTAAGTACTAACTATGGCTACACCTTC
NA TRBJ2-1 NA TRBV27 CASSPRPHNEQFF TGTGCCAGCAGTCCAAGGCCCCACAATGAGCAGTTCTTC
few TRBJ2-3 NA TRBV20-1 CSALIGGAGTDTQYF TGCAGTGCCCTTATCGGGGGAGCCGGCACAGATACGCAGTATTTT
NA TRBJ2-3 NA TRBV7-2 CASSLSQATDTQYF TGTGCCAGCAGCTTGAGTCAGGCGACAGATACGCAGTATTTT
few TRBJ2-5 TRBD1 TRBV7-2 CASRSRGNQETQYF TGTGCCAGCAGGTCCAGGGGGAACCAAGAGACCCAGTACTTC
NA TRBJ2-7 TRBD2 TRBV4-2 CASSQASGTSYHEQYF TGTGCCAGCAGCCAGGCGTCCGGGACTAGTTACCACGAGCAGTACTTC
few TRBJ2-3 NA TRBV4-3 CASSQDGTSASTDTQYF TGCGCCAGCAGCCAAGATGGGACGAGTGCTAGCACAGATACGCAGTATTTT
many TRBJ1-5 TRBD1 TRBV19 CASSTRDRPYSNQPQHF TGTGCCAGTAGTACCCGGGACAGGCCGTATAGCAATCAGCCCCAGCATTTT
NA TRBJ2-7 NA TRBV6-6 CASSYSRPLSYEQYF TGTGCCAGCAGTTACTCGCGGCCACTCTCTTACGAGCAGTACTTC
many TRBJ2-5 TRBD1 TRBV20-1 CSAGTGGDLVETQYF TGCAGTGCTGGCACAGGGGGCGATTTGGTAGAGACCCAGTACTTC
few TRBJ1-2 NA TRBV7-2 CASSLGGSGINYGYTF TGTGCCAGCAGCTTGGGAGGGTCGGGGATTAACTATGGCTACACCTTC
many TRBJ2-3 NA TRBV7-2 CASSSPTADTQYF TGTGCCAGCAGCTCGCCCACAGCAGATACGCAGTATTTT
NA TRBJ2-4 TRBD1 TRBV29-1 CSVGEPGQLAKNIQYF TGCAGCGTCGGGGAACCGGGACAGCTAGCCAAAAACATTCAGTACTTC
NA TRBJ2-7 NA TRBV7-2 CASSPGTRLEQYF TGTGCCAGCAGCCCGGGCACACGGCTCGAGCAGTACTTC
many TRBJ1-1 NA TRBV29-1 CSVGRQLEAFF TGCAGCGTTGGACGGCAGCTTGAAGCTTTCTTT
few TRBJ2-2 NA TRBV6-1 CASMTAVTGELFF TGTGCCAGCATGACGGCGGTGACCGGGGAGCTGTTTTTT
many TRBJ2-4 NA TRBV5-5 CASSLAASVSLNIQYF TGTGCCAGCAGCTTGGCTGCGTCGGTTAGTTTAAACATTCAGTACTTC
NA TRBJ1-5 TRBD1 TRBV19 CASSWDRASNQPQHF TGTGCCAGTAGCTGGGACAGGGCTAGCAATCAGCCCCAGCATTTT
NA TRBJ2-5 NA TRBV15 CATSREDPDLYQETQYF TGTGCCACCAGCAGAGAGGATCCAGACTTGTACCAAGAGACCCAGTACTTC
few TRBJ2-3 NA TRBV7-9 CASSLLIGKTDTQYF TGTGCCAGCAGCTTACTGATCGGGAAGACAGATACGCAGTATTTT
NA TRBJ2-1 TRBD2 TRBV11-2 CASSEPLAGYNEQFF TGTGCCAGCAGCGAACCACTAGCGGGGTACAATGAGCAGTTCTTC
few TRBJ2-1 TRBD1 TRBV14 CASSQPDRGKEQFF TGTGCCAGCAGCCAACCGGACAGGGGGAAAGAGCAGTTCTTC
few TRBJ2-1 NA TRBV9 CASSVEGSGYNEQFF TGTGCCAGCAGCGTAGAGGGGAGTGGTTACAATGAGCAGTTCTTC
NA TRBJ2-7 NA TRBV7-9 CASSLGWRGPSYEQYF TGTGCCAGCAGCTTAGGGTGGCGGGGTCCTTCTTACGAGCAGTACTTC
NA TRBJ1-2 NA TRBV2 CASNGGTFYNYGYTF TGTGCCAGCAATGGAGGGACATTTTATAACTATGGCTACACCTTC
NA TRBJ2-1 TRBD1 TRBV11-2 CASSLFQGVYNEQFF TGTGCCAGCAGCTTATTTCAGGGGGTCTACAATGAGCAGTTCTTC
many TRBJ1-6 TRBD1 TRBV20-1 CSGRTGGNSYNSPLHF TGCAGTGGCCGGACAGGGGGTAATTCCTATAATTCACCCCTCCACTTT
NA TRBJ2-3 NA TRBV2 CASRKDSTDTQYF TGTGCCAGCAGGAAAGATAGCACAGATACGCAGTATTTT
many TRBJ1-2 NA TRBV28 CASSSVSGYTF TGTGCCAGCAGCTCAGTTAGTGGCTACACCTTC
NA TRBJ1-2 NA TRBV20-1 CSAREQSNYGYTF TGCAGTGCTAGGGAACAGAGTAACTATGGCTACACCTTC
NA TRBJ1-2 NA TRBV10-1 CASSESGRSYGYTF TGCGCCAGCAGTGAGTCCGGCAGAAGCTATGGCTACACCTTC
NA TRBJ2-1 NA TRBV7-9 CASSLVGEWDLPSYNEQFF TGTGCCAGCAGCTTAGTCGGGGAATGGGACTTGCCCTCCTACAATGAGCAGTTCTTC
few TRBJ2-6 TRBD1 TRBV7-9 CASRPGTGGISGANVLTF TGTGCCAGCAGACCCGGGACAGGGGGGATCTCTGGGGCCAACGTCCTGACTTTC
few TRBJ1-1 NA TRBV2 CASKVGSRTEAFF TGTGCCAGCAAGGTAGGGTCACGAACTGAAGCTTTCTTT
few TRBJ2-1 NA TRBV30 CAWSVYHGLEQFF TGTGCCTGGAGTGTATATCACGGGTTAGAGCAGTTCTTC
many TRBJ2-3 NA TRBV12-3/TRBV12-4 CASSRAGLPDTQYF TGTGCCAGCAGTCGGGCGGGGCTACCGGATACGCAGTATTTT
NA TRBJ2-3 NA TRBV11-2 CASSLAEITDTQYF TGTGCCAGCAGCTTAGCGGAGATTACAGATACGCAGTATTTT
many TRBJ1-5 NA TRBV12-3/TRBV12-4 CASSSGDSNQPQHF TGTGCCAGCAGTTCCGGTGATAGCAATCAGCCCCAGCATTTT
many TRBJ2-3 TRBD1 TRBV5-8 CASSAGDRVTDTQYF TGTGCCAGCAGCGCGGGGGACAGGGTCACAGATACGCAGTATTTT